Listed here is a single T cell receptor beta chain. Its antigen is undetermined. The data originate from a study of blood T cells in healthy people across ages. General study results and limits: A strong correlation between TCR beta diversity and naive T cell percentage was seen. Long-lived donors exceeded aged donors in naive CD4+ cells and diversity.

For the second PCR, which ran for about 7 to 11 cycles, a sample-barcoded 5' primer and a J-beta primer mix were used. Each cDNA molecule was tagged by a template-switch adaptor with 12 random nucleotides. In TCRdb, the 5' RACE reads were re-called with MiXCR into one record per CDR3 protein. The data hold roughly 860,000 distinct CDR3 sequences, with approximately 59% observed a single time. This TCR came from a man in his thirties or forties in good health. Sequencing was done on a sample of blood.

In DNA form, the CDR3 reads TGCAGCGTTGGCAAAGGCACAGCCTACGAGCAGTACTTC. This codes for CSVGKGTAYEQYF. The chain links TRBV29-1 to TRBJ2-7; D is unresolved. The CDR3 sequence is 13 residues long. Germline CDR1 and CDR2: SQVTM and ANQGSEA. The V and J ends lost 4 bases and 2 bases respectively, with 12 bases between them.